In this sample, the clone carrying this T cell receptor (beta chain) turned up once. 60 Vbeta and 13 Jbeta primers were used in PCR. Assay used: immunoSEQ multiplex PCR; TCRdb lists only in-frame clones, some missing. The repertoire has approximately 210,000 clones, roughly four fifths of them found once; the top ten carry less than 2.5%. This record belongs to a study of cytomegalovirus exposure and HLA in healthy donors. The clonotype comes from a woman aged 25 to 39 in good health and CMV-seropositive. The sequencing sample was made of PBMCs.

The DNA of the CDR3 is TGTGCCAGCAGTGGCGGCCCGACAGGGGGTCAGCCCCAGCATTTT. Translation: CASSGGPTGGQPQHF. J is TRBJ1-5 and V is TRBV2; 9 nucleotides match TRBD1. The V and J ends lost 4 bases and 6 bases, in that order; junction bases with no gene match: 7. The CDR3 runs to 15 residues. From germline, CDR1 is SNHLY and CDR2 FYNNEI.